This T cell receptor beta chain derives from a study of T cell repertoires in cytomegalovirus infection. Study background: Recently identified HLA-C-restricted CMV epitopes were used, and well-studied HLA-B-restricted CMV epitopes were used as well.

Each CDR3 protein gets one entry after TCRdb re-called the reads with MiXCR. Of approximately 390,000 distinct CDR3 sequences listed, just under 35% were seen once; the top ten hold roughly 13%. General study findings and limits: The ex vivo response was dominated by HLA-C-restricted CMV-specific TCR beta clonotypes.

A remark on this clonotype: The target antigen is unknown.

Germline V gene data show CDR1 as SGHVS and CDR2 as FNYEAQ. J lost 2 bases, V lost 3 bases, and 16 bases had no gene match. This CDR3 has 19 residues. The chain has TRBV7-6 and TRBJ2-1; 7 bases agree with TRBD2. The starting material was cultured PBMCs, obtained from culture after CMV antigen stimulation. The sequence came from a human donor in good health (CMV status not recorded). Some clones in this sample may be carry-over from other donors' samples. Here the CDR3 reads CASSFSVEQGGPAYNEQFF. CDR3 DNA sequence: TGTGCCAGCAGCTTTTCGGTAGAGCAGGGAGGGCCGGCCTACAATGAGCAGTTCTTC.